A selection of T cell receptor beta chains follows, all from one sample in a study of T cells in Graves' hyperthyroidism and ophthalmopathy. A single record per CDR3 protein comes from TCRdb applying MiXCR to the multiplex PCR reads. In the table there are fewer than 400,000 distinct CDR3 sequences, more than 20% of which are singletons. Sequenced sample: blood. All receptors derive from a man between 50 and 59 years old with Graves' hyperthyroidism. The CDR3 runs from the conserved cysteine through the conserved F or W. Each record gives: V gene, CDR3 protein.

TRBV6-1 | CASTPTSAGAYEQYF
TRBV7-3 | CASSLSPSDTQYF
TRBV24-1 | CATTAGDQPQHF
TRBV12-3/TRBV12-4 | CASSPSTVQETQYF
TRBV15 | CATSRRSMNTEAFF
TRBV29-1 | CSAGQGAVTGELFF
TRBV11-2 | CASSLDLVGSSLEQYF
TRBV12-3/TRBV12-4 | CASSLGREADTQYF
TRBV6-5 | CASSYRPGTSAQETQYF
TRBV12-5 | CASAPDGNYGYTF
TRBV20-1 | CSAEGAGGSSTDTQYF
TRBV14 | CASSRSGAHNEQFF
TRBV5-1 | CASSMGQLRQLNTEAFF
TRBV12-3/TRBV12-4 | CASSSSGIPTDTQYF
TRBV20-1 | CSVKDRLHQPQHF
TRBV20-1 | CSARDRTAFGNEKLFF
TRBV11-2 | CASSLKFLRGRDWHEQFF
TRBV30 | CAWSNLGTGNTGELFF
TRBV24-1 | CATSDNGAADTQYF
TRBV11-1 | CASSENRGPYGYTF
TRBV20-1 | CSVTNPDEQFF
TRBV20-1 | CSASPSYGVNTEAFF
TRBV4-1 | CASSQVIGIGPQHF
TRBV20-1 | CSANGRAYNEQFF
TRBV29-1 | CSVDYVIRAGASEGYTF
TRBV29-1 | CSVADRQNTEAFF
TRBV2 | CARTKLAGYYEQYF
TRBV12-3/TRBV12-4 | CASSRGTSGNEQFF
TRBV4-1 | CASSQETGLPHQPQHF
TRBV2 | CASLGPQETQYF
TRBV3-1 | CASSQGPWGSYNEQFF
TRBV12-3/TRBV12-4 | CASSKSGTIQETQYF
TRBV7-3 | CASSLMGGAYNEQFF
TRBV29-1 | CSVGTGGETGELFF
TRBV12-3/TRBV12-4 | CASSLDPGGEQYF
TRBV29-1 | CSVRDRGPRTEAFF
TRBV2 | CASSEASQGASNEQFF
TRBV15 | CATSIGGRNNEQFF
TRBV4-1 | CASSYLTSTSTDTQYF
TRBV7-8 | CASSPREGTGELFF
TRBV3-1 | CASSYPGQGYEQYF
TRBV28 | CASRSGTGSYNEQFF
TRBV20-1 | CSAPLAGGTDTQYF
TRBV3-1 | CASSPPRRTGGGGYEQYF
TRBV11-3 | CASSLDLGATEAFF
TRBV6-5 | CASSYTTGPGELFF
TRBV5-1 | CASTLGRVNTEAFF
TRBV5-1 | CASSPAPSDTQYF
TRBV20-1 | CSAPGVDYGYTF
TRBV20-1 | CSAGGLADNEQFF
TRBV5-1 | CASSYGRDRTGELFF